This TCR beta chain is from a study of cytomegalovirus exposure and HLA in healthy donors. For the study at large: The study placed around 85% of its roughly 410 genotyped donors in the Caucasian-associated ancestry cluster.

A remark on this clone: The antigen remains unidentified.

The study's findings and limits: Relative to the approximately 670-donor mean, N-insertions were reportedly fewer in an Asian-associated ancestry cluster in a later analysis.

Healthy donors of bone marrow made up the group. V trimming: 1 base; J trimming: 0 bases; junction bases outside the gene matches: 10. The CDR3 runs to 19 residues. CDR1 is MGHRA, CDR2 YSYEKL, per germline. It was with 60 Vbeta and 13 Jbeta primers that the PCR ran. Produced via immunoSEQ multiplex PCR; TCRdb's table is partial and in-frame only. The sample yields some 150,000 clones, 79% seen once. The clonotype comes from a man in his forties or fifties in good health and CMV-seropositive. Sequenced material: PBMCs. The genes are TRBV4-1 and TRBJ1-3; 9 nucleotides align to TRBD1. CDR3: CASSQGTGATPFSGNTIYF. The CDR3 region has the DNA TGCGCCAGCAGCCAAGGGACAGGGGCGACTCCTTTCTCTGGAAACACCATATATTTT.